A selection of T cell receptor beta chains follows, all from one sample in a study of CD8+CD57+ T cells in acquired aplastic anemia. TCRdb reprocessed the reads with MiXCR, giving one entry per CDR3 protein. This repertoire shows a few hundred thousand distinct CDR3 sequences, 25% to 40% found once; its top ten account for 0.82%. Source material: sorted CD4+, CD8+, or CD8+CD57+ T cells (not recorded which) from PBMCs. Receptor source: a human donor with aplastic anemia. Both conserved end residues are part of each CDR3. Fields, in order: V gene, clone size, J gene, D gene, CDR3 DNA, CDR3 protein. The D gene is left open where the match is weak. The size of a clone is reported for some rows only, either as once, few or many, or as a class for expanded clones.

v_call: TRBV15; clone_size: NA; j_call: TRBJ2-7; d_call: NA; cdr3_nt: TGTGCCACCAGCAGAGCAGGGGACCGATATGTCTACGAGCAGTACTTC; cdr3_aa: CATSRAGDRYVYEQYF
v_call: TRBV28; clone_size: NA; j_call: TRBJ2-5; d_call: TRBD1; cdr3_nt: TGTGCCAGCAGTTTAGGGACAGGCCCAAAGTGGGAGACCCAGTACTTC; cdr3_aa: CASSLGTGPKWETQYF
v_call: TRBV25-1; clone_size: many; j_call: TRBJ1-4; d_call: NA; cdr3_nt: TGTGCCAGCAGTGCTTACGAAAAACTGTTTTTT; cdr3_aa: CASSAYEKLFF
v_call: TRBV29-1; clone_size: many; j_call: TRBJ2-7; d_call: NA; cdr3_nt: TGCAGCGTTGAATCAGGTGGACCCTACGAGCAGTACTTC; cdr3_aa: CSVESGGPYEQYF
v_call: TRBV2; clone_size: NA; j_call: TRBJ1-6; d_call: NA; cdr3_nt: TGTGCCTGCCGGGGCGCCAGCAGCTGGGAAGGGGGACGGAATTCACCCCTCCACTTT; cdr3_aa: CACRGASSWEGGRNSPLHF
v_call: TRBV5-1; clone_size: few; j_call: TRBJ1-1; d_call: NA; cdr3_nt: TGCGCCAGCAGCCGGTCTGGGGGTATGAACACTGAAGCTTTCTTT; cdr3_aa: CASSRSGGMNTEAFF
v_call: TRBV19; clone_size: many; j_call: TRBJ2-7; d_call: NA; cdr3_nt: TGTGCCAGTCGTAATACCTACGAGCAGTACTTC; cdr3_aa: CASRNTYEQYF
v_call: TRBV4-3; clone_size: few; j_call: TRBJ1-4; d_call: NA; cdr3_nt: TGCGCCAGCAGCCAAGATATGAGGGAAAAACTGTTTTTT; cdr3_aa: CASSQDMREKLFF
v_call: TRBV20-1; clone_size: NA; j_call: TRBJ1-2; d_call: NA; cdr3_nt: TGCAGTGCTAGAGATATCACCGGTGGCTACACCTTC; cdr3_aa: CSARDITGGYTF
v_call: TRBV20-1; clone_size: NA; j_call: TRBJ1-6; d_call: NA; cdr3_nt: TGCAGTGCTCGAGGGGAGACAGACACCCTTGGCTCCTATAATTCACCCCTCCACTTT; cdr3_aa: CSARGETDTLGSYNSPLHF
v_call: TRBV2; clone_size: NA; j_call: TRBJ2-7; d_call: TRBD1; cdr3_nt: TGTGCCAGCAGGTCCACAGGGGGCTATGACTACGAGCAGTACTTC; cdr3_aa: CASRSTGGYDYEQYF
v_call: TRBV29-1; clone_size: NA; j_call: TRBJ2-1; d_call: NA; cdr3_nt: TGCAGCGTTGATGGGGGCCTAGGCAATGAGCAGTTCTTC; cdr3_aa: CSVDGGLGNEQFF
v_call: TRBV14; clone_size: NA; j_call: TRBJ2-1; d_call: NA; cdr3_nt: TGTGCCAGCAGCCAACATCCCCCAGGGCACTACAATGAGCAGTTCTTC; cdr3_aa: CASSQHPPGHYNEQFF
v_call: TRBV7-2; clone_size: few; j_call: TRBJ1-1; d_call: NA; cdr3_nt: TGTGCCAGCAGCTTAGCCCGGGGGCGACTCCCTGAAGCTTTCTTT; cdr3_aa: CASSLARGRLPEAFF
v_call: TRBV2; clone_size: many; j_call: TRBJ2-7; d_call: NA; cdr3_nt: TGTGCCAGCAGTGAAGCATCACCTATATCCTACGAGCAGTACTTC; cdr3_aa: CASSEASPISYEQYF
v_call: TRBV12-3/TRBV12-4; clone_size: NA; j_call: TRBJ2-3; d_call: NA; cdr3_nt: TGTGCCAGCAGTATATTCACAGATACGCAGTATTTT; cdr3_aa: CASSIFTDTQYF
v_call: TRBV7-6; clone_size: many; j_call: TRBJ2-2; d_call: NA; cdr3_nt: TGTGCCAGCAGCTTAGCGGGATCTGGGGAGCTGTTTTTT; cdr3_aa: CASSLAGSGELFF
v_call: TRBV12-3/TRBV12-4; clone_size: few; j_call: TRBJ1-3; d_call: NA; cdr3_nt: TGTGCCGTCCGGGACACGCTCTCTGGAAACACCATATATTTT; cdr3_aa: CAVRDTLSGNTIYF
v_call: TRBV19; clone_size: many; j_call: TRBJ1-1; d_call: NA; cdr3_nt: TGTGCCAGTAGTATCCAGGGAGGAAGGAACACTGAAGCTTTCTTT; cdr3_aa: CASSIQGGRNTEAFF
v_call: TRBV6-1; clone_size: NA; j_call: TRBJ2-5; d_call: NA; cdr3_nt: TGTGCCAGCACTCGGAAAGAGACCCAGTACTTC; cdr3_aa: CASTRKETQYF
v_call: TRBV9; clone_size: many; j_call: TRBJ1-2; d_call: TRBD1; cdr3_nt: TGTGCCAGCAGCGTAGGGGACAGGGGCGGCTACACCTTC; cdr3_aa: CASSVGDRGGYTF
v_call: TRBV11-1; clone_size: few; j_call: TRBJ1-1; d_call: NA; cdr3_nt: TGTGCCAGCTCCCTTCAGGGCGGAAACAAGAACACTGAAGCTTTCTTT; cdr3_aa: CASSLQGGNKNTEAFF
v_call: TRBV6-4; clone_size: many; j_call: TRBJ1-2; d_call: NA; cdr3_nt: TGTGCCAGCAGTGATGGTGTCTGGGTCCAACACTATGGCTACACCTTC; cdr3_aa: CASSDGVWVQHYGYTF
v_call: TRBV20-1; clone_size: NA; j_call: TRBJ2-3; d_call: NA; cdr3_nt: TGCAGTGCTAGAAAGACTAGGCCCCTCACAGATACGCAGTATTTT; cdr3_aa: CSARKTRPLTDTQYF
v_call: TRBV5-1; clone_size: many; j_call: TRBJ2-7; d_call: NA; cdr3_nt: TGCGCCAGCAGCTTGGCCGGGCAGGAAAGGTTGGAGCAGTACTTC; cdr3_aa: CASSLAGQERLEQYF
v_call: TRBV7-6; clone_size: NA; j_call: TRBJ1-6; d_call: NA; cdr3_nt: TGTGCCAGCAGCCCACAGTTCGGTAATTCACCCCTCCACTTT; cdr3_aa: CASSPQFGNSPLHF
v_call: TRBV7-2; clone_size: NA; j_call: TRBJ1-5; d_call: TRBD1; cdr3_nt: TGTGCCAGCAGCGCGGGACAGGCAGTCACGCCCCAGCATTTT; cdr3_aa: CASSAGQAVTPQHF
v_call: TRBV20-1; clone_size: NA; j_call: TRBJ2-5; d_call: TRBD2; cdr3_nt: TGCAGCTCCATAGCGGGAGTAGAGACCCAGTACTTC; cdr3_aa: CSSIAGVETQYF
v_call: TRBV3-1; clone_size: few; j_call: TRBJ1-2; d_call: NA; cdr3_nt: TGTGCCAGCAGGGGGACGGATAACTATGGCTACACCTTC; cdr3_aa: CASRGTDNYGYTF
v_call: TRBV2; clone_size: NA; j_call: TRBJ1-2; d_call: NA; cdr3_nt: TGTGCCAGCAGTGAACACAGGGATAGCTATGGCTACACCTTC; cdr3_aa: CASSEHRDSYGYTF
v_call: TRBV10-3; clone_size: NA; j_call: TRBJ2-3; d_call: TRBD1; cdr3_nt: TGTGCCACCAGTGAGCCGGGACAGGGGGGTAACACAGATACGCAGTATTTT; cdr3_aa: CATSEPGQGGNTDTQYF
v_call: TRBV2; clone_size: many; j_call: TRBJ2-2; d_call: NA; cdr3_nt: TGTGCCAGCACCGGGACTGTAGCCGCGAACACCGGGGAGCTGTTTTTT; cdr3_aa: CASTGTVAANTGELFF
v_call: TRBV19; clone_size: many; j_call: TRBJ1-1; d_call: TRBD1; cdr3_nt: TGTGCCACCTCTTTCGGACAGGGCGAAGCTGAAGCTTTCTTT; cdr3_aa: CATSFGQGEAEAFF
v_call: TRBV19; clone_size: NA; j_call: TRBJ2-1; d_call: NA; cdr3_nt: TGTGCCAGTAGTGCCCAGGGACTTCAAAGCTCCTACAATGAGCAGTTCTTC; cdr3_aa: CASSAQGLQSSYNEQFF
v_call: TRBV5-8; clone_size: NA; j_call: TRBJ1-5; d_call: NA; cdr3_nt: TGTGCCAGCAGCTTGGACTCGGTGGGGAATCAGCCCCAGCATTTT; cdr3_aa: CASSLDSVGNQPQHF
v_call: TRBV10-2; clone_size: many; j_call: TRBJ2-1; d_call: TRBD2; cdr3_nt: TGCGCCAGCAGTGTGAACTCACTAGCGGGCAATGAGCAGTTCTTC; cdr3_aa: CASSVNSLAGNEQFF
v_call: TRBV25-1; clone_size: NA; j_call: TRBJ2-3; d_call: NA; cdr3_nt: TGTGCCAGCAGTGAATTTAGGGGTTACACAGATACGCAGTATTTT; cdr3_aa: CASSEFRGYTDTQYF
v_call: TRBV5-4; clone_size: NA; j_call: TRBJ1-1; d_call: NA; cdr3_nt: TGTGCCAGCAGCAGGGCCGGTGAAGCTTTCTTT; cdr3_aa: CASSRAGEAFF
v_call: TRBV20-1; clone_size: NA; j_call: TRBJ1-2; d_call: NA; cdr3_nt: TGCAGTGCCAGGCACTATGGCTACACCTTC; cdr3_aa: CSARHYGYTF
v_call: TRBV5-6; clone_size: few; j_call: TRBJ2-5; d_call: NA; cdr3_nt: TGTGCCAGCAGGAGGCCGCAGGAGACCCAGTACTTC; cdr3_aa: CASRRPQETQYF
v_call: TRBV2; clone_size: many; j_call: TRBJ2-3; d_call: TRBD2; cdr3_nt: TGTGCCAGCACAACTAGCGGGGGCACAGATACGCAGTATTTT; cdr3_aa: CASTTSGGTDTQYF
v_call: TRBV2; clone_size: few; j_call: TRBJ1-4; d_call: TRBD1; cdr3_nt: TGTGCCAGCAGATCGACAGGGGGCGCGGAAAAACTGTTTTTT; cdr3_aa: CASRSTGGAEKLFF
v_call: TRBV9; clone_size: many; j_call: TRBJ2-7; d_call: TRBD1; cdr3_nt: TGTGCCGGCAGAGACAGGGATCCCTACGAGCAGTACTTC; cdr3_aa: CAGRDRDPYEQYF
v_call: TRBV6-2/TRBV6-3; clone_size: few; j_call: TRBJ1-1; d_call: TRBD1; cdr3_nt: TGTGCCAGCAGTTACAATCACCGGGACAGGGACACTGAAGCTTTCTTT; cdr3_aa: CASSYNHRDRDTEAFF
v_call: TRBV14; clone_size: NA; j_call: TRBJ2-5; d_call: TRBD1; cdr3_nt: TGTGCCAGCAGGATAGGGACAGGGGTTCAAGAGACCCAGTACTTC; cdr3_aa: CASRIGTGVQETQYF